This T cell receptor beta chain was found in a study of blood T cell repertoires in COVID-19. In terms of age and location, participants ranged from roughly 18 to 95 years and lived in about two dozen US areas. Generated by immunoSEQ multiplex PCR, the TCRdb table keeps only in-frame clones and is missing some. The sample shows 300,000 to 400,000 clones, around 85% of them seen only once. The CDR3 totals 15 residues. Germline CDR1 LNHDA, CDR2 SQIVND (reference sequence). The ends lost 5 bases at V and 7 bases at J; junction bases unmatched: 10. The chain carries TRBV19 and TRBJ1-5; TRBD1 agrees at 8 bases. This clonotype was sampled from a woman aged 30 to 39 who had been exposed to COVID-19. The specimen sequenced was PBMCs or T cells enriched from blood (not recorded which). CDR3 protein: CASSARTGLTQPQHF. The DNA for the CDR3 is TGTGCCAGTAGTGCCCGGACAGGGTTGACGCAGCCCCAGCATTTT.